The 10 T cell receptor beta chains given below trace back to one sample, sequenced in a study of tumor-infiltrating lymphocytes in primary liver carcinoma. With approximately 470 ng total RNA as template and a constant-region primer, TCR beta cDNA was made. A slightly modified ARM-PCR protocol with three nested multiplex PCR rounds produced these TCR beta libraries. The first two PCR rounds used TRBV1-TRBV30 primers with a Cbeta primer, roughly 10 cycles each. Each CDR3 protein is one row after TCRdb ran MiXCR on the multiplex PCR reads. The data contain about 310,000 distinct CDR3 sequences, about 62% of them singletons. Germline DNA was extracted alongside blood RNA, which was obtained from unsorted whole blood. Sequences were obtained from peripheral blood. All receptors come from a man between 35 and 55 years old with primary liver carcinoma and hepatitis B virus infection.

The rearrangement uses TRBV7-2 and TRBJ2-7; no clear D. Germline V gene lookup returns CDR1 SGHTA and CDR2 FQGNSA. CDR3 length: 11 amino acids. V gave up 6 bases and J gave up 2 bases, with 5 bases separating them. CDR3 bases: TGTGCCAGCAGTGGCCCCTACGAGCAGTACTTC. It yields the protein CASSGPYEQYF.

A remark on this clonotype: A clone one base away is much larger, so this may be a read error. This chain uses TRBV4-1 with TRBJ1-2; TRBD1 might be the D (5 bases). CDR1 is MGHRA, CDR2 YSYEKL, per germline. The CDR3 covers 15 residues. Trimming cost V 1 base and J 3 bases, with 12 bases left between them. The CDR3, as DNA: TGCGCCAGCAGCCAAGGACGGGGGGGTGACTATGGCTACACCTTC. Amino acid sequence: CASSQGRGGDYGYTF.

Comment on this clonotype: A much bigger clone sits one base away, suggesting this may be a read error. The CDR3 sequence is CASSRTSGTVSDTQYF. As DNA, the CDR3 is TGTGCCAGCAGCCGGACTAGCGGGACTGTCTCAGATACGCAGTATTTT. The rearrangement links TRBV6-1 to TRBJ2-3, with 12 bases identical to TRBD2. The CDR3 has 16 amino acids. Germline loops: CDR1 MNHNS, CDR2 SASEGT. After removal of 6 bases from V and 4 bases from J, the junction contained 8 bases not matched to a gene.

Details on this clonotype: A read error may produce the germline difference seen at one junction end. The chain combines TRBV11-2 with TRBJ2-1, with 7 nucleotides matching TRBD2. Germline CDR1 reads SGHAT; CDR2 reads FQNNGV. The CDR3 totals 16 residues. CDR3 in amino acids: CASTRLTGGRYNELFF. The CDR3 nucleotides read TGTGCCAGCACGAGGCTAACGGGAGGAAGATACAATGAGCTGTTCTTC.

This clonotype was recorded at least ten times. This chain links TRBV13 with TRBJ2-3, with a possible D match to TRBD2 (6 bases). The germline V and J ends were trimmed by 5 bases and 3 bases, with 18 bases remaining between them. The CDR3 length is 16 residues. CDR1 is PRHDT and CDR2 is FYEKMQ in the germline V gene (reference sequence). The CDR3 is CASSPPRTSPTDTQYF. The CDR3 DNA follows: TGTGCCAGCAGCCCTCCCCGTACTAGCCCTACAGATACGCAGTATTTT.

V gene TRBV5-1 combines with J gene TRBJ2-1; 8 nucleotides line up with TRBD2. The CDR3 consists of 16 residues. The V gene's germline CDR1 is SGHRS and CDR2 YFSETQ. With 3 bases clipped from V and 3 bases from J, the junction kept 8 bases outside the gene matches. CDR3 loop: CASSSWTSRSYNEQFF. The DNA for the CDR3 is TGCGCCAGCAGCTCGTGGACTAGCAGGAGCTACAATGAGCAGTTCTTC. Variable domain in full (rest from reference TRBV5-1 and TRBJ2-1): KAGVTQTPRYLIKTRGQQVTLSCSPISGHRSVSWYQQTPGQGLQFLFEYFSETQRNKGNFPGRFSGRQFSNSRSEMNVSTLELGDSALYLCASSSWTSRSYNEQFFGPGTRLTVL.

The chain has TRBV7-9 and TRBJ1-4; D might be TRBD1 (6 bases). Germline V CDR1 and CDR2: SEHNR, FQNEAQ (reference sequence). This CDR3 is built from 15 residues. The V and J ends lost 5 bases and 6 bases respectively, with 16 bases between them. The CDR3, as DNA: TGTGCCAGCAGCACTCTTGTCAGGGGTGATGAAAAACTGTTTTTT. This encodes CASSTLVRGDEKLFF.

This clonotype was observed once. The junction departs from the called germline gene at one end, perhaps through a read error. The rearrangement joins TRBV11-2 to TRBJ2-2; a weak D match, TRBD2 (5 bases). This CDR3 contains 14 residues. Per germline, CDR1 SGHAT and CDR2 FQNNGV. The CDR3 spells CASSLTGLTVELFF. CDR3 sequence (DNA): TGTGCCAGCAGCTTAACTGGACTCACCGTGGAGCTGTTTTTT. The full variable domain, rest sourced from reference TRBV11-2 and TRBJ2-2, is EAGVAQSPRYKIIEKRQSVAFWCNPISGHATLYWYQQILGQGPKLLIQFQNNGVVDDSQLPKDRFSAERLKGVDSTLKIQPAKLEDSAVYLCASSLTGLTVELFFGEGSRLTVL.

To note about this clonotype: The junction does not match germline at one end; this may be a read error. The chain employs TRBV28 and TRBJ1-1; D is unresolved. The CDR3 is 12 amino acids. Germline V gene data show CDR1 as MDHEN and CDR2 as SYDVKM. The CDR3 sequence: CASGRLSTEAIF. CDR3 DNA sequence: TGTGCCAGCGGGCGGCTGAGCACTGAAGCTATCTTT. Complete variable domain (other parts from reference TRBV28 and TRBJ1-1): DVKVTQSSRYLVKRTGEKVFLECVQDMDHENMFWYRQDPGLGLRLIYFSYDVKMKEKGDIPEGYSVSREKKERFSLILESASTNQTSMYLCASGRLSTEAIFGQGTRLTVV.

The chain joins TRBV24-1 to TRBJ1-2; D not certain. V lost 3 bases and J lost 7, with 5 bases in between. Looked up from germline, CDR1 is KGHDR and CDR2 is SFDVKD. The CDR3 has 11 residues. CDR3 DNA sequence: TGTGCCACCAGTGATACAACTGGCTACACCTTC. Translation: CATSDTTGYTF.